These T cell receptor beta chains were read from a single sample in a study of T cells in localized non-small cell lung cancer. TCRdb's copy holds only in-frame clones and misses some; the assay was immunoSEQ multiplex PCR. The sample comprises around 30,000 clones, around 90% of which are singletons, and roughly 7.3% rests with the top ten. Sequenced here: peripheral blood, sampled before any cancer treatment. The source of these receptors is a male donor at least 60 years old with stage I lung adenocarcinoma. CDR3s include the opening cysteine and the closing phenylalanine or tryptophan. Fields, in order: clone size, D gene, J gene, V gene, CDR3 DNA, CDR3 protein. D genes are given only for firm matches. Only part of the rows carry a size: once, few, many, or a class if the clone is expanded.

size: NA; D: NA; J: TRBJ2-3; V: TRBV7-6; DNA: TGTGCCAGCAGCCCCTCGGGCAGTAGCACAGATACGCAGTATTTT; CDR3: CASSPSGSSTDTQYF
size: NA; D: NA; J: TRBJ2-2; V: TRBV5-1; DNA: TGCGCCAGCAGCTCCGGACGGACCTCCACCGGGGAGCTGTTTTTT; CDR3: CASSSGRTSTGELFF
size: NA; D: NA; J: TRBJ2-1; V: TRBV21-1; DNA: TGTGCCAGCACCCTCCGCGGGACGGTCTACAATGAGCAGTTCTTC; CDR3: CASTLRGTVYNEQFF
size: NA; D: NA; J: TRBJ1-1; V: TRBV5-3; DNA: TGTGCCAGAAGCTTGGGGGCCCAGGGGAACACTGAAGCTTTCTTT; CDR3: CARSLGAQGNTEAFF
size: NA; D: NA; J: TRBJ1-6; V: TRBV30; DNA: TGTGCCTGGAGTAGGTCGGTAGTGCTCTGGGCACCCCTCCACTTT; CDR3: CAWSRSVVLWAPLHF
size: NA; D: TRBD1; J: TRBJ1-5; V: TRBV11-2; DNA: TGTGCCAGCAGCTTAGAGACAGGGCAGCCCCAGCATTTT; CDR3: CASSLETGQPQHF
size: few; D: NA; J: TRBJ1-1; V: TRBV4-1; DNA: TGCGCCAGCAGCCAGCTCCAGGAGGGGGATGAAAAAGCTTTCTTT; CDR3: CASSQLQEGDEKAFF
size: NA; D: TRBD1; J: TRBJ2-1; V: TRBV27; DNA: TGTGCCAGCAGTTTGGGACAGGCTAATGAGCAGTTCTTC; CDR3: CASSLGQANEQFF
size: few; D: NA; J: TRBJ1-6; V: TRBV27; DNA: TGTGCCAGCAGTACAGGGCTCTATAATTCACCCCTCCACTTT; CDR3: CASSTGLYNSPLHF
size: NA; D: NA; J: TRBJ2-3; V: TRBV28; DNA: TGTGCCAGCAGCGACCCCGCTGGGTCCCCTGGTACGCAGTATTTT; CDR3: CASSDPAGSPGTQYF
size: NA; D: TRBD1; J: TRBJ2-1; V: TRBV5-1; DNA: TGCGCCAGCAGCTTGGGACAGGGTCACAATGAGCAGTTCTTC; CDR3: CASSLGQGHNEQFF
size: once; D: TRBD2; J: TRBJ2-5; V: TRBV7-3; DNA: TGTGCCAGCAGCCTTGGACTAGCGGGGGTTTTACAAGAGACCCAGTACTTC; CDR3: CASSLGLAGVLQETQYF
size: once; D: TRBD2; J: TRBJ2-3; V: TRBV5-1; DNA: TGCGCCAGCAGCTTGGTTAGCGGGGGTAGCACAGATACGCAGTATTTT; CDR3: CASSLVSGGSTDTQYF
size: NA; D: NA; J: TRBJ1-2; V: TRBV4-1; DNA: TGCGCCAGCAGCCAAGATCTTGGGGATGGCTACACCTTC; CDR3: CASSQDLGDGYTF
size: NA; D: NA; J: TRBJ1-5; V: TRBV30; DNA: TGTGCCTGGACTCCAGGGAACCTTGGGGGTCAGCCCCAGCATTTT; CDR3: CAWTPGNLGGQPQHF
size: NA; D: NA; J: TRBJ1-4; V: TRBV7-2; DNA: TGTGCCAGCAGCTTATATGGGGGGGAAAAACTGTTTTTT; CDR3: CASSLYGGEKLFF
size: medium-sized; D: NA; J: TRBJ2-1; V: TRBV15; DNA: TGTGCCACCAGCAGAGATTTGGCTAGCGCATACAATGAGCAGTTCTTC; CDR3: CATSRDLASAYNEQFF
size: NA; D: TRBD1; J: TRBJ2-1; V: TRBV27; DNA: TGTGCCAGCTCGGCCGCAGGGGGCCATGAGCAGTTCTTC; CDR3: CASSAAGGHEQFF
size: NA; D: NA; J: TRBJ1-5; V: TRBV7-2; DNA: TGTGCCAGCAGCTGGGGGGGAGGTCAGCCCCAGCATTTT; CDR3: CASSWGGGQPQHF
size: NA; D: TRBD1; J: TRBJ2-2; V: TRBV6-5; DNA: TGTGCCAGCCAAGACAGGGGTGAAACCGGGGAGCTGTTTTTT; CDR3: CASQDRGETGELFF
size: once; D: NA; J: TRBJ1-6; V: TRBV28; DNA: TGTGCCAGCAGTTTAAGTTACGATTTTGCACCCCTCCACTTT; CDR3: CASSLSYDFAPLHF
size: NA; D: NA; J: TRBJ1-4; V: TRBV19; DNA: TGTGCCAGTAGTGAGGGGAAGGCAACTAATGAAAAACTGTTTTTT; CDR3: CASSEGKATNEKLFF
size: NA; D: NA; J: TRBJ1-6; V: TRBV4-3; DNA: TGCGCCAGCAGCCAAGATCTAGCTAATTCACCCCTCCACTTT; CDR3: CASSQDLANSPLHF
size: NA; D: NA; J: TRBJ1-2; V: TRBV30; DNA: TGTGCCTGGAGTACACAGGACTACTATGGCTACACCTTC; CDR3: CAWSTQDYYGYTF
size: NA; D: NA; J: TRBJ2-4; V: TRBV6-4; DNA: TGTGCCAGCAGTCCCTGGGATTCCAAAAACATTCAGTACTTC; CDR3: CASSPWDSKNIQYF
size: NA; D: NA; J: TRBJ1-2; V: TRBV6-5; DNA: TGTGCCAGCAGCCAAACGGGGGCTGCATATGGCTACACCTTC; CDR3: CASSQTGAAYGYTF
size: NA; D: TRBD1; J: TRBJ2-6; V: TRBV29-1; DNA: TGCAGCGCCCTGACAGGGCCTGGGGCCAACGTCCTGACTTTC; CDR3: CSALTGPGANVLTF
size: NA; D: NA; J: TRBJ2-2; V: TRBV9; DNA: TGTGCCAGCAGCGTACTCTCTAACTGGGCCGGGGAGCTGTTTTTT; CDR3: CASSVLSNWAGELFF
size: NA; D: NA; J: TRBJ2-7; V: TRBV5-1; DNA: TGCGCCGACAACAGGAGCGAGCAGTACTTC; CDR3: CADNRSEQYF
size: few; D: TRBD2; J: TRBJ2-1; V: TRBV19; DNA: TGTGCCAGGGGCCTTGGCGGGGGGGCCCCTCCGTACAATGAGCAGTTCTTC; CDR3: CARGLGGGAPPYNEQFF
size: NA; D: NA; J: TRBJ1-5; V: TRBV30; DNA: TGTGCCTGGAGTGTAAGGGATGGTCAGCCCCAGCATTTT; CDR3: CAWSVRDGQPQHF
size: NA; D: NA; J: TRBJ1-5; V: TRBV5-1; DNA: TGCGCCAGCAGCTTGGAGGGAGGGGGGAATCAGCCCCAGCATTTT; CDR3: CASSLEGGGNQPQHF
size: NA; D: TRBD1; J: TRBJ1-6; V: TRBV6-5; DNA: TGTGCCAGCAGTAGGAAGACAGGGGCTAATTCACCCCTCCACTTT; CDR3: CASSRKTGANSPLHF
size: few; D: TRBD1; J: TRBJ1-6; V: TRBV27; DNA: TGTGCCAGCAGTCGTACAGGGGTGGGTAATTCACCCCTCCACTTT; CDR3: CASSRTGVGNSPLHF
size: NA; D: TRBD1; J: TRBJ1-1; V: TRBV5-4; DNA: TGTGCCAGCAGCTTGGCGCTGGGGACAGCGAACACTGAAGCTTTCTTT; CDR3: CASSLALGTANTEAFF
size: few; D: NA; J: TRBJ1-3; V: TRBV6-4; DNA: TGTGCCAGCAGGTGGGCCAGTCTGGAGAGCAGGTTGGTTGGAAACACCATATATTTT; CDR3: CASRWASLESRLVGNTIYF
size: NA; D: TRBD2; J: TRBJ2-3; V: TRBV7-6; DNA: TGTGCCAGCAGCTTAGCCCTAGCGGGTACCACAGATACGCAGTATTTT; CDR3: CASSLALAGTTDTQYF
size: NA; D: TRBD2; J: TRBJ2-5; V: TRBV23-1; DNA: TGCGCCAGCAGTCAATCCTCTTCAGCGGGGTACCAAGAGACCCAGTACTTC; CDR3: CASSQSSSAGYQETQYF
size: once; D: NA; J: TRBJ1-2; V: TRBV4-3; DNA: TGCGCCAGCAGCCAAGTGGCGGGGGCGGGGGGCTACACCTTC; CDR3: CASSQVAGAGGYTF
size: few; D: NA; J: TRBJ2-1; V: TRBV4-2; DNA: TGTGCCAGCAGCCAAGATAACCAGGGGTCCTACAATGAGCAGTTCTTC; CDR3: CASSQDNQGSYNEQFF
size: NA; D: TRBD2; J: TRBJ2-1; V: TRBV5-6; DNA: TGTGCCAGCAGCTTGGTACGGCGGGGGGCACACAATGAGCAGTTCTTC; CDR3: CASSLVRRGAHNEQFF
size: NA; D: NA; J: TRBJ1-5; V: TRBV27; DNA: TGTGCCGGCAGGGGTTATAGCAATCAGCCCCAGCATTTT; CDR3: CAGRGYSNQPQHF
size: NA; D: TRBD1; J: TRBJ2-2; V: TRBV30; DNA: TGTGCCTGTTTCTGGGGACAGGTTGCCGGGGAGCTGTTTTTT; CDR3: CACFWGQVAGELFF
size: NA; D: NA; J: TRBJ1-1; V: TRBV5-5; DNA: TGTGCCAGCAGCTCTCAAGCGGCGAGCACTGAAGCTTTCTTT; CDR3: CASSSQAASTEAFF
size: once; D: TRBD1; J: TRBJ2-7; V: TRBV6-1; DNA: TGTGCCAGCAGTTTTGGACAGGGGGCTGTCAACGAGCAGTACTTC; CDR3: CASSFGQGAVNEQYF
size: NA; D: TRBD1; J: TRBJ1-4; V: TRBV18; DNA: TGTGCCAGCTCACCCCCGGACAGGCGGGGTGAAAAACTGTTTTTT; CDR3: CASSPPDRRGEKLFF
size: NA; D: TRBD1; J: TRBJ1-1; V: TRBV29-1; DNA: TGCAGCGTTCGGACAGGGAGGACGAACACTGAAGCTTTCTTT; CDR3: CSVRTGRTNTEAFF
size: NA; D: NA; J: TRBJ2-2; V: TRBV5-4; DNA: TGTGCCAGCAGCTTGGATTCGGCAGGCCTTACCGGGGAGCTGTTTTTT; CDR3: CASSLDSAGLTGELFF
size: NA; D: NA; J: TRBJ2-7; V: TRBV5-6; DNA: TGTGCCAGCAGCTTGGGACTTTCCGCCTACGAGCAGTACTTC; CDR3: CASSLGLSAYEQYF
size: NA; D: NA; J: TRBJ2-3; V: TRBV19; DNA: TGTGCCAGTAGGGGCAGGGCCACAGATACGCAGTATTTT; CDR3: CASRGRATDTQYF
size: few; D: NA; J: TRBJ1-3; V: TRBV7-6; DNA: TGTGCCAGCAGCGAACACCTCTCTGGAAACACCATATATTTT; CDR3: CASSEHLSGNTIYF